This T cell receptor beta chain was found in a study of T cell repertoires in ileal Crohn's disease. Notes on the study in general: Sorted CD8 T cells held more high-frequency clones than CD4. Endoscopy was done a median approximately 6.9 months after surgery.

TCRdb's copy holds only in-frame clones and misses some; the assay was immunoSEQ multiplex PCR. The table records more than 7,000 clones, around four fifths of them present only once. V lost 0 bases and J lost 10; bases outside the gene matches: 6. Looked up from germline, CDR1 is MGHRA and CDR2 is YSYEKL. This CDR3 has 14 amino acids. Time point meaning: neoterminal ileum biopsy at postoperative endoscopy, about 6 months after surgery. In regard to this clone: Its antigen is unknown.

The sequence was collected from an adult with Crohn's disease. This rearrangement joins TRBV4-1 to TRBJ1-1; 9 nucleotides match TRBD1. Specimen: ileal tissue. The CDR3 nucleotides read TGCGCCAGCAGCCAAGAACCTGGACAGGGGAGAGCTTTCTTT. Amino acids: CASSQEPGQGRAFF.